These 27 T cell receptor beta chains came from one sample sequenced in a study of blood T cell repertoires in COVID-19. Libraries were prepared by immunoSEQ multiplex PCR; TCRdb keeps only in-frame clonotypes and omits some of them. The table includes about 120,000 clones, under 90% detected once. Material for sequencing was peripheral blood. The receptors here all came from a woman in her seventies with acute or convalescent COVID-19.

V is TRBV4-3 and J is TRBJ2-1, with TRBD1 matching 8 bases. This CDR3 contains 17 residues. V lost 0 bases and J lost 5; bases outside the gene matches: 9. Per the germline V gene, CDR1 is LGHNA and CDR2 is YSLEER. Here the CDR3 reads CASSQEHTGTGDNEQFF. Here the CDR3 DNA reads TGCGCCAGCAGCCAAGAACACACCGGGACAGGTGACAATGAGCAGTTCTTC.

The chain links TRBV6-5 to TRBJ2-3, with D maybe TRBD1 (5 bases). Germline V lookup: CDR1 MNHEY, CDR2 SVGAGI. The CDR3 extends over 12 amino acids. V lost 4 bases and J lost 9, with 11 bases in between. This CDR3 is CASSLGQVTQYF. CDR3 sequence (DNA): TGTGCCAGCAGTTTGGGGCAGGTCACGCAGTATTTT.

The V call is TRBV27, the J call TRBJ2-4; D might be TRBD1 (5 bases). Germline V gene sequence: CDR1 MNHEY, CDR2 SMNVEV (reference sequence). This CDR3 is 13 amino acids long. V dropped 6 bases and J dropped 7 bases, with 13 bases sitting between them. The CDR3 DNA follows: TGTGCCAGCAGCCAGGACATTTGGAACATTCAGTACTTC. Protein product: CASSQDIWNIQYF.

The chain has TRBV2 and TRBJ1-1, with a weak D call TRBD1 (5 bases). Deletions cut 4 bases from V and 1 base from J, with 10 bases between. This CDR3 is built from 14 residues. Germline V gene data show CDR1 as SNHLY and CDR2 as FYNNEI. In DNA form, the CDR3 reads TGTGCCAGCAGTGTGGGGGGTGCGAACACTGAAGCTTTCTTT. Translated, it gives CASSVGGANTEAFF.

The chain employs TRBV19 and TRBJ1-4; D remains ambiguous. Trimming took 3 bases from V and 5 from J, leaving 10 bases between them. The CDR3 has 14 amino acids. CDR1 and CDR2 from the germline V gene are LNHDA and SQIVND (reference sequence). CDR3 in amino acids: CASSMRADNEKLFF. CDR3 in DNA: TGTGCCAGTAGTATGAGGGCGGACAATGAAAAACTGTTTTTT.

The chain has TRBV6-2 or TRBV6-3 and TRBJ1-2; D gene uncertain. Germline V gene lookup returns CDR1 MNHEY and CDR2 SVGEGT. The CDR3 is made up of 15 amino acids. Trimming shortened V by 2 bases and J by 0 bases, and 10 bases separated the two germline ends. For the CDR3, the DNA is TGTGCCAGCAGTTACGGCATACGTCCTAACTATGGCTACACCTTC. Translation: CASSYGIRPNYGYTF.

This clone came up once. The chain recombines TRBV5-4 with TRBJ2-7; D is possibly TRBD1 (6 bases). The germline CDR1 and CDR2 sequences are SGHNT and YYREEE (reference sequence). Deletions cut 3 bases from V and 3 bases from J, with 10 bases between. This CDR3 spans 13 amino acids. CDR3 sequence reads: CASSYTGFYEQYF. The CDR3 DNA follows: TGTGCCAGCAGCTATACAGGGTTCTACGAGCAGTACTTC. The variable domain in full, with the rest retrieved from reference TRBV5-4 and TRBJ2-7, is ETGVTQSPTHLIKTRGQQVTLRCSSQSGHNTVSWYQQALGQGPQFIFQYYREEENGRGNFPPRFSGLQFPNYSSELNVNALELDDSALYLCASSYTGFYEQYFGPGTRLTVT.

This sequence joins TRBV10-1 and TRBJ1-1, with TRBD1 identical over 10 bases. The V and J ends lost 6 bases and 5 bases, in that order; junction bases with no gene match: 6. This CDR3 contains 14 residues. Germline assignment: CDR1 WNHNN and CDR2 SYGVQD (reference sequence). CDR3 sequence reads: CASSDRGLGTEAFF. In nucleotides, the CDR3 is TGCGCCAGCAGCGACAGGGGGCTGGGGACTGAAGCTTTCTTT.

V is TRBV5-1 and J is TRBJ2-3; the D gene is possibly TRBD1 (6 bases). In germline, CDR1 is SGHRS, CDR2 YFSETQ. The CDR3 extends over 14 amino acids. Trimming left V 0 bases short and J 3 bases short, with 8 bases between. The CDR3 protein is CASSLAGETDTQYF. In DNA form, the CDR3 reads TGCGCCAGCAGCTTGGCAGGGGAGACAGATACGCAGTATTTT. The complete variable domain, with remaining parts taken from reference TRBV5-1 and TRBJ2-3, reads KAGVTQTPRYLIKTRGQQVTLSCSPISGHRSVSWYQQTPGQGLQFLFEYFSETQRNKGNFPGRFSGRQFSNSRSEMNVSTLELGDSALYLCASSLAGETDTQYFGPGTRLTVL.

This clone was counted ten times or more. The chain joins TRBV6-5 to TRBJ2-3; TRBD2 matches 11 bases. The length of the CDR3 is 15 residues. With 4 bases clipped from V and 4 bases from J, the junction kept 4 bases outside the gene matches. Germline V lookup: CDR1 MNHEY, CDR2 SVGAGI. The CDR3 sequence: CASSLIAGGPDTQYF. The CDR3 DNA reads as TGTGCCAGCAGTTTGATAGCGGGGGGGCCAGATACGCAGTATTTT.

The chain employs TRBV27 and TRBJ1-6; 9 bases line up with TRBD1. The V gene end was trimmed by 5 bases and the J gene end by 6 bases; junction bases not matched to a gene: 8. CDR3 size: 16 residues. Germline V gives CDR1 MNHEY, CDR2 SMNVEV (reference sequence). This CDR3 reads CASSIQGAWSNSPLHF. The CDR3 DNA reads TGTGCCAGCAGTATACAGGGGGCTTGGAGTAATTCACCCCTCCACTTT.

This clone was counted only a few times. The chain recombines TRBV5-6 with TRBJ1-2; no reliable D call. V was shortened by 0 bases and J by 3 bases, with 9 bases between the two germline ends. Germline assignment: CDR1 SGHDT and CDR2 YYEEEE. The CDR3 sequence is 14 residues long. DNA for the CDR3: TGTGCCAGCAGCTTGGCCCTCGCAGACTATGGCTACACCTTC. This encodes CASSLALADYGYTF.

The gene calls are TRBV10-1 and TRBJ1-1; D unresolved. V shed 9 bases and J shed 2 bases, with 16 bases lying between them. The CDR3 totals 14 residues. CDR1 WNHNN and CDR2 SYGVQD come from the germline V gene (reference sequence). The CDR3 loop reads CASKAGGLNTEAFF. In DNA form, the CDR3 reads TGCGCCAGTAAAGCCGGAGGACTCAACACTGAAGCTTTCTTT.

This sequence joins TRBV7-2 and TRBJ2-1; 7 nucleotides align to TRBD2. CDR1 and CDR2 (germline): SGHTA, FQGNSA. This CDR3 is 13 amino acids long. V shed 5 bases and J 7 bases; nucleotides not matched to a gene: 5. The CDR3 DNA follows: TGTGCCAGCAGCCGGTGGGGGGGGAATGAGCAGTTCTTC. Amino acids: CASSRWGGNEQFF.

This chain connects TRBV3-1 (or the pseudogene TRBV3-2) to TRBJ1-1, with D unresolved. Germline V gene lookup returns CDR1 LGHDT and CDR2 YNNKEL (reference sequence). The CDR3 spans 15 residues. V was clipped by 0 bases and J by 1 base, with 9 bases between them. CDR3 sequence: CASSQDGGRNTEAFF. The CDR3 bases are TGTGCCAGCAGCCAAGACGGCGGGCGGAACACTGAAGCTTTCTTT.

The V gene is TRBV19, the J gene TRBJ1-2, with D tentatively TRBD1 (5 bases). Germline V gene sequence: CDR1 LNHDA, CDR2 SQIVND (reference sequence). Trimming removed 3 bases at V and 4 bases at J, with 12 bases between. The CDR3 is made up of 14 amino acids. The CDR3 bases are TGTGCCAGTAGTATCCATTCCGGGGGCTATGGCTACACCTTC. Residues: CASSIHSGGYGYTF.

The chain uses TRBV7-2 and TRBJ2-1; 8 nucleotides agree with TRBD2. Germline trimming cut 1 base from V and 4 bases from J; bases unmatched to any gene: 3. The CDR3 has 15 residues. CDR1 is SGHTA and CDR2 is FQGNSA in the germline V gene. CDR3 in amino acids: CASSLDRGGYNEQFF. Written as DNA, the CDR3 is TGTGCCAGCAGCTTAGATCGGGGGGGGTACAATGAGCAGTTCTTC.

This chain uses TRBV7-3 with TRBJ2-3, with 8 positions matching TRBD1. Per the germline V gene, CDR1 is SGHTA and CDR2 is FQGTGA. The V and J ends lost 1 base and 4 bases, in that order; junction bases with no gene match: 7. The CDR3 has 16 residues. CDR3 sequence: CASSLRVPGGADTQYF. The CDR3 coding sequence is TGTGCCAGCAGCTTAAGAGTGCCAGGGGGCGCAGATACGCAGTATTTT.

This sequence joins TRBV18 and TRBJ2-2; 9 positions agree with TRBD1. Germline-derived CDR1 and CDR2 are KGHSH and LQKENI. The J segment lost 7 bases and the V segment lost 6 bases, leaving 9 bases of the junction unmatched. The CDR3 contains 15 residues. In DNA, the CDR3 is TGTGCCAGCTCCCCAAGACAGGGGGAAGGCGGGGAGCTGTTTTTT. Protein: CASSPRQGEGGELFF.

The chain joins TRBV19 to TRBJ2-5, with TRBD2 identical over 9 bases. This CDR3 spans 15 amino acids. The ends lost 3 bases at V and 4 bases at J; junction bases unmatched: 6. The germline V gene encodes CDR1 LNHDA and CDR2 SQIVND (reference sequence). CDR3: CASSIPSGEGETQYF. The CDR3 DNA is TGTGCCAGTAGTATCCCTAGCGGGGAAGGAGAGACCCAGTACTTC.

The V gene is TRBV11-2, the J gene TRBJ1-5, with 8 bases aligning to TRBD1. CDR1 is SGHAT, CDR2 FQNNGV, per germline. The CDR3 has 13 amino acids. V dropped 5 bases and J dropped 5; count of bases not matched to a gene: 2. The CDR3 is CASSQDRDQPQHF. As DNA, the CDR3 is TGTGCCAGCAGCCAGGACAGGGATCAGCCCCAGCATTTT.

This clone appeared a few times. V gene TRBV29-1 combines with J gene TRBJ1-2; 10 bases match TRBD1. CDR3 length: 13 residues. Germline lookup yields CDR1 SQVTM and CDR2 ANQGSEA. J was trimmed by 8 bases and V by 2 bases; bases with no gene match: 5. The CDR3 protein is CSVERDRGGGYTF. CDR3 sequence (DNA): TGCAGCGTTGAACGGGACAGGGGAGGCGGCTACACCTTC. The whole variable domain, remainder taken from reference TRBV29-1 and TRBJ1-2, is SAVISQKPSRDICQRGTSLTIQCQVDSQVTMMFWYRQQPGQSLTLIATANQGSEATYESGFVIDKFPISRPNLTFSTLTVSNMSPEDSSIYLCSVERDRGGGYTFGSGTRLTVV.

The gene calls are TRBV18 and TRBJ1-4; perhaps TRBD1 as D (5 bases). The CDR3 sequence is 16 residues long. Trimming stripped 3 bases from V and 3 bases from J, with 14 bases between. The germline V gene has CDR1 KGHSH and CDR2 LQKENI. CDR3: CASSPQRQSANEKLFF. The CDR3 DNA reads TGTGCCAGCTCACCTCAACGACAGTCAGCTAATGAAAAACTGTTTTTT.

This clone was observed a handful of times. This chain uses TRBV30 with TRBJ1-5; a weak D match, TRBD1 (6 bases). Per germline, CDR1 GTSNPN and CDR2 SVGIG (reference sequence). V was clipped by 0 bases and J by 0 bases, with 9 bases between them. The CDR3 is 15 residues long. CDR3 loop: CAWSVQGGSNQPQHF. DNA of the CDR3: TGTGCCTGGAGTGTACAGGGTGGTAGCAATCAGCCCCAGCATTTT. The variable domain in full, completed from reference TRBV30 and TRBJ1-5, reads SQTIHQWPATLVQPVGSPLSLECTVEGTSNPNLYWYRQAAGRGLQLLFYSVGIGQISSEVPQNLSASRPQDRQFILSSKKLLLSDSGFYLCAWSVQGGSNQPQHFGDGTRLSIL.

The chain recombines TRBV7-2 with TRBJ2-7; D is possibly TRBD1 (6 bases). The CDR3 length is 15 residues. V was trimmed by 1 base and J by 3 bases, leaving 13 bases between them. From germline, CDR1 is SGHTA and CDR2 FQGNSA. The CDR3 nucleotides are TGTGCCAGCAGCTTAGAGTCAGGGGCCTACTACGAGCAGTACGTC. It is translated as CASSLESGAYYEQYV.

CDR3 loop: CSVRSDSTRTEAFF. For the CDR3, the DNA is TGCAGCGTTCGGTCGGACAGTACGAGGACTGAAGCTTTCTTT. This sequence joins TRBV29-1 and TRBJ1-1; the D gene is possibly TRBD1 (6 bases). Trimming took off 5 bases at V and 5 bases at J, with 18 bases between the two ends. CDR3 size: 14 residues. Per germline, CDR1 SQVTM and CDR2 ANQGSEA.

This CDR3 reads CASTYGETQYF. CDR3 coding DNA: TGTGCCAGCACTTACGGGGAGACCCAGTACTTC. V is TRBV2 and J is TRBJ2-5; D is ambiguous. Trimming took off 7 bases at V and 5 bases at J, with 8 bases between the two ends. The germline V gene has CDR1 SNHLY and CDR2 FYNNEI. The CDR3 runs to 11 residues.